This TCR beta chain was observed in a study of OX40 agonist ivuxolimab in advanced cancers. Across the whole study: Ivuxolimab was administered intravenously to patients at 0.01 to 10 mg/kg every 2 weeks. Study results and caveats: Clones of CD4+ and CD8+ blood T cells grew by week 6 at doses of 0.1 to 3.0 mg/kg. Specificity for antigen went undetermined in the expanded peripheral T cells. On average, CD8+ T cells showed a greater number of expanded clones than CD4+.

The CDR3 has 11 residues. The V gene lost 8 bases and the J gene lost 6 bases, with 10 bases spanning the gap. Per the germline V gene, CDR1 is MNHEY and CDR2 is SVGAGI. The table came from immunoSEQ multiplex PCR; TCRdb's copy has only in-frame clones and leaves some out. The sample has about 33,000 clones, 65% to 85% seen once; the top ten hold 20% to 25%. In regard to this clone: Its specificity is unknown.

The gene calls are TRBV6-5 and TRBJ1-1; no clear D gene. The receptor comes from an adult with an advanced solid tumor such as melanoma, head and neck, liver or kidney cancer. The sequenced sample was CD4+ or CD8+ T cells sorted from blood, obtained in a trial of the OX40 agonist ivuxolimab. In nucleotides, the CDR3 is TGTGCCAGCGGAAGCTCGGCTGAAGCTTTCTTT. This gives the protein CASGSSAEAFF.